The 12 T cell receptor beta chains presented below share a single source sample, sequenced in a study of T cells expressing NK-cell markers. After re-calling the 5' RACE reads, TCRdb lists one entry per CDR3 protein, DNA absent. In total, the table holds 550,000 to 600,000 distinct CDR3 sequences. Sequenced: blood T cells: a sorted CD56 or NKG2C T cell subset, CD4+ or CD8+ T cells, or bulk PBMC T cells (not recorded which). These receptor sequences come from a man in his late teens or twenties in good health.

The chain links TRBV5-1 to TRBJ1-1. CDR3 length equals 13 residues. Germline assignment: CDR1 SGHRS and CDR2 YFSETQ. CDR3 residues: CASSRTENTEAFF.

J is TRBJ2-4 and V is TRBV28; TCRdb picks TRBD1, but there is no DNA to check that call. Germline V gene lookup returns CDR1 MDHEN and CDR2 SYDVKM. The length of the CDR3 is 13 residues. CDR3 region: CASISLGRNIQYF.

The rearrangement joins TRBV2 to TRBJ2-1; with no DNA, the TCRdb D assignment of TRBD2 cannot be verified. Germline loops: CDR1 SNHLY, CDR2 FYNNEI. The CDR3 covers 14 residues. CDR3 region: CASKMTSGRDEQFF.

The J gene is TRBJ2-3, the V gene TRBV28; no DNA is available, so the TRBD2 call from TCRdb remains unchecked. The CDR3 is 17 amino acids. Germline lookup yields CDR1 MDHEN and CDR2 SYDVKM. The CDR3: CASSPRDYRVGTDTQYF.

The rearrangement joins TRBV7-8 to TRBJ2-5. From germline, CDR1 is SGHVS and CDR2 FQNEAQ. The CDR3 has 13 residues. CDR3 sequence: CASSIASSETQYF.

The rearrangement joins TRBV25-1 to TRBJ1-1. Germline V gene data show CDR1 as MGHDK and CDR2 as SYGVNS. CDR3 length: 12 amino acids. The CDR3 protein is CASKPEGTEAFF.

V is TRBV12-5 and J is TRBJ2-1; TCRdb lists TRBD1, though no DNA is available to test this call. There are 13 residues in the CDR3. The germline CDR1 and CDR2 sequences are LGHNT and FRNRAP. The CDR3 spells CASGSPPVDEQFF.

The chain carries TRBV20-1 and TRBJ1-6. The CDR3 length is 15 residues. The germline gives CDR1 DFQATT, CDR2 SNEGSKA (reference sequence). The CDR3 here is CSAISPTVRNSPLHF.

The rearrangement joins TRBV15 to TRBJ1-6. Germline assignment: CDR1 LNHNV and CDR2 YYDKDF (reference sequence). The CDR3 contains 13 residues. Here the CDR3 reads CATSRGEIRPLHF.

V usage is TRBV12-3 or TRBV12-4 and J usage is TRBJ1-1. CDR3 length: 17 amino acids. The CDR3 loop is CASTVSSLTPDGTEAFF.

The chain uses TRBV20-1 and TRBJ1-5; the TCRdb call, TRBD1, lacks DNA for checking. The CDR3 runs to 17 residues. Per germline, CDR1 DFQATT and CDR2 SNEGSKA (reference sequence). The CDR3 region is CSAIGRGLEYSNQPQHF.

The V and J genes are TRBV7-9 and TRBJ1-4. The CDR3 contains 13 residues. Germline lookup yields CDR1 SEHNR and CDR2 FQNEAQ (reference sequence). The chain's CDR3 is CASSLQANEKLFF.